This entry lists 15 T cell receptor beta chains sequenced from one sample in a study of CD8+ T cells in alopecia areata. It was cDNA, reverse transcribed from extracted RNA, that served as the sequencing template. The repertoire was sequenced with immunoSEQ multiplex PCR; TCRdb's copy has only in-frame clones and lacks some. The sample presents 290,000 or so clones, none singletons. Separation of pooled cutaneous lymph node cells was by sorting with CD4, CD8alpha, NKG2D, NKG2ACE and other markers. The specimen sequenced was CD4+ T cells sorted from a lymph node. These receptors were taken from a C3H/HeJ mouse with alopecia areata. The MHC haplotype of this mouse line is H2-k.

This clone has only a few counts. Genes and germline come from the mouse. The sequence runs out 4 residues before the end of the CDR3; the remainder is reconstructed from the germline J gene. V usage is TRBV13-1 and J usage is TRBJ2-2; TRBD2 agrees at 11 bases. The CDR3 length is 16 residues. V lost 6 bases and J lost 4; bases outside the gene matches: 8. Per the germline V gene, CDR1 is NSHNY and CDR2 is SYGAGN. CDR3 bases read: TGTGCCAGCACCCACTGGGGGGGCTTGGGCACCGGG. Its protein is CASTHWGGLGTG. The entire CDR3 protein is CASTHWGGLGTGQLYF.

In its sample, this clone was seen a few times. Mouse names are used for the genes. The CDR3 spells CASSSDSANTEVFF. The CDR3 bases that were read are TGTGCCAGCAGTTCCGACAGTGCAAACACA. The chain is built from TRBV19 and TRBJ1-1; a possible D gene is TRBD1 (5 bases). The read stops 4 residues short of the end of the CDR3; the missing end is completed from the germline J gene. Deletions cut 4 bases from V and 0 bases from J, with 10 bases between. Germline CDR1 is FNHDT and CDR2 is SITEND (reference sequence). The CDR3 extends over 14 amino acids.

As for this clone: The gene symbols are mouse symbols. The read gets to within 4 residues of the CDR3 end, and the germline J gene fills in the rest. This chain connects TRBV19 to TRBJ2-3; perhaps TRBD1 as D (5 bases). CDR3 length: 14 residues. Germline V gene sequence: CDR1 FNHDT, CDR2 SITEND (reference sequence). Between the trimmed V and J ends, which lost 2 bases and 1 base, there was a span of 8 bases. Incomplete CDR3 DNA: TGTGCCAGCAGTATCCGGACACGTGCAGAA. It yields the protein CASSIRTRAE. The CDR3 in its entirety is CASSIRTRAETLYF. Full variable domain (remainder filled in from reference TRBV19 and TRBJ2-3): GGIITQTPKFLIGQEGQKLTLKCQQNFNHDTMYWYRQDSGKGLRLIYYSITENDLQKGDLSEGYDASREKKSSFSLTVTSAQKNEMAVFLCASSIRTRAETLYFGSGTRLTVL.

This clone was detected only a few times. Gene labels here are mouse ones. The CDR3 end lies 3 residues beyond the end of the read and is filled in from the germline J gene. The chain has TRBV19 and TRBJ1-6; 7 bases align to TRBD1. TRBJ1-6 is flagged as an ORF with uncertain function. Germline V gene lookup returns CDR1 FNHDT and CDR2 SITEND (reference sequence). CDR3 length: 15 amino acids. V lost 5 bases and J lost 5; bases outside the gene matches: 7. The CDR3 bases that were read are TGTGCCAGCAGGGTCCGGGACAGAGATAATTCGCCC. This gives the protein CASRVRDRDNSP. In full, the CDR3 is CASRVRDRDNSPLYF.

This clone showed up just a few times. Gene names and germline match the mouse. The read terminates 4 residues ahead of where the CDR3 ends, so the germline J gene completes it. The chain has TRBV13-1 and TRBJ2-4, with TRBD2 identical over 10 bases. Germline CDR1 is NSHNY and CDR2 is SYGAGN. The CDR3 runs 16 residues. V trimming: 4 bases; J trimming: 0 bases; junction bases outside the gene matches: 5. CDR3 sequence reads: CASSPGLGTSQNTLYF. The covered CDR3 bases are TGTGCCAGCAGTCCGGGACTGGGGACTAGTCAAAAC.

This clone was found a few times. Gene names refer to mouse genes. Coverage ceases 4 residues before the CDR3 finishes, and the germline J gene fills in the end. The V and J genes are TRBV5 and TRBJ2-7; 11 nucleotides match TRBD2. The CDR3 is 15 amino acids. The germline V gene encodes CDR1 LGHNA and CDR2 YNLKQL (reference sequence). The DNA read from the CDR3 is TGTGCCAGCAGCCAAGATTGGGACTGGGGGTAT. Its protein product is CASSQDWDWGY. The CDR3 as a whole reads CASSQDWDWGYEQYF.

As to this clone: Gene names and germline match the mouse. The read finishes 4 residues shy of the CDR3 end, and the germline J gene is used to complete it. The genes are TRBV13-3 and TRBJ2-5, with D perhaps matching TRBD2 (6 bases). Germline values: CDR1 NNHDY, CDR2 SYVADS. The CDR3 is made up of 12 amino acids. The sequenced part of the CDR3 DNA is TGTGCCAGCAGTGAGCTGGGGGAC. Its translation is CASSELGD. The CDR3 in full is CASSELGDTQYF.

This clone was picked up a small number of times. All gene names here are mouse names. The CDR3 protein is CASSDAGGQIYEQYF. The CDR3 bases that were read are TGTGCCAGCAGTGATGCAGGGGGACAGATCTAT. This sequence joins TRBV13-3 and TRBJ2-7; 7 nucleotides line up with TRBD1. The DNA ends 4 residues before the CDR3 does, and the rest of the CDR3 is filled in from the germline J gene. Germline-derived CDR1 and CDR2 are NNHDY and SYVADS. The CDR3 is 15 residues long. J gave up 3 bases and V 0 bases, and 6 bases lay outside the gene matches.

As concerns this clone: Gene names refer to mouse genes. The CDR3 end falls 4 residues outside the read, so it is completed with the germline J gene. This chain connects TRBV19 to TRBJ2-3; 12 bases map to TRBD1. V was clipped by 3 bases and J by 2 bases; unmatched bases: 4. CDR1 and CDR2 from the germline V gene are FNHDT and SITEND (reference sequence). CDR3 length: 16 amino acids. Incomplete CDR3 DNA: TGTGCCAGCAGTACCGGGACAGGGGGCTTTGCAGAA. It yields the protein CASSTGTGGFAE. The entire CDR3 reads CASSTGTGGFAETLYF.

Comment on this clone: These gene names are mouse names. With the read ending 4 residues before the CDR3 end, the germline J gene is used to fill in that end. The same CDR3 also results from other DNA sequences found in this sample. The rearrangement links TRBV1 to TRBJ2-2; a possible D gene is TRBD2 (6 bases). Germline V CDR1 and CDR2: NSQYPW, LRSPGD (reference sequence). Trimming pared 1 base from V and 3 bases from J, leaving 6 bases between. CDR3 length: 14 residues. The CDR3 bases that were read are TGCACCTGCAGTGCAGGGGGGGACACCGGG. It codes for CTCSAGGDTG. The complete CDR3 protein is CTCSAGGDTGQLYF.

This clone came up a few times. The genes are named according to mouse. The read is 3 residues too short to cover the CDR3 end, so that end is filled in from the germline J gene. This chain connects TRBV17 to TRBJ1-6, with D possibly TRBD1 on 6 matching bases. TRBJ1-6 is assigned to the ORF class and has an uncertain function. The CDR3 extends over 15 amino acids. Germline CDR1 MNHDT, CDR2 YYDKIL. V lost 4 bases and J 4 bases, leaving 11 bases between the germline ends. CDR3 region: CASSNRTAYNSPLYF. The sequenced part of the CDR3 DNA is TGTGCTAGCAGTAACCGGACAGCGTATAATTCGCCC.

As to this clone: Gene names are mouse gene names. The sequence runs out 4 residues before the end of the CDR3; the remainder is reconstructed from the germline J gene. The gene calls are TRBV1 and TRBJ2-7, with 7 positions matching TRBD1. The CDR3 has 15 residues. Unmatched junction bases numbered 7, after V lost 3 bases and J lost 2 bases. The germline V gene encodes CDR1 NSQYPW and CDR2 LRSPGD (reference sequence). Here the CDR3 reads CTCSALSDRPYEQYF. CDR3 DNA (partial): TGCACCTGCAGTGCCCTCTCGGACAGGCCCTAT.

The table lists this clone with a few counts. Here the gene names and germline are mouse. The sequenced fragment ends 4 residues before the CDR3 boundary, so the rest is inferred from the germline J gene. At the DNA level, this CDR3 is encoded by other sequences in the same sample as well. The chain is built from TRBV13-3 and TRBJ1-1, with 9 bases lining up with TRBD1. Germline V CDR1 and CDR2: NNHDY, SYVADS. This CDR3 has 13 amino acids. The CDR3 is CASSPDRGREVFF. CDR3 bases read: TGTGCCAGCAGTCCCGACAGGGGGAGA.

In regard to this clone: Mouse names are used for the genes. Read coverage stops 4 residues before the CDR3 terminus; the germline J gene supplies the remainder. This chain connects TRBV19 to TRBJ2-1, with 7 nucleotides matching TRBD1. CDR3 length: 15 amino acids. The germline CDR1 and CDR2 sequences are FNHDT and SITEND (reference sequence). The CDR3 DNA, read in part, is TGTGCCAGCAGTACCCCGACAGGGATGAGGGCT. Translated: CASSTPTGMRA. The whole CDR3 protein reads CASSTPTGMRAEQFF.

This clone appeared a few times. Genes here carry mouse names. From the germline J gene comes the end of the CDR3, since the read stops 4 residues before it. The same CDR3 also results from other DNA sequences found in this sample. The V call is TRBV5, the J call TRBJ2-5; 10 nucleotides line up with TRBD1. The CDR3 sequence is 14 residues long. Germline V gives CDR1 LGHNA, CDR2 YNLKQL (reference sequence). CDR3 in amino acids: CASSPRDRGDTQYF. The part of the CDR3 DNA that was read is TGTGCCAGCAGCCCCCGGGACAGGGGAGAC.